This T cell receptor beta chain derives from a study of shared clonotypes between healthy human individuals. Study outcomes and limitations: How much donors shared clonotypes was expected to be affected by sequencing depth.

This clone was seen more than once but under ten times. Its matching antigen is unknown. Some clones are missing from TCRdb's copy, which holds only in-frame ones; the method was immunoSEQ multiplex PCR. The profile covers roughly 680,000 clones, with around 77% appearing a single time and more than 1.5% taken by the ten largest. Every donor was a Caucasian adult from Nashville, Tennessee. This CDR3 is built from 16 residues. Germline assignment: CDR1 LNHDA and CDR2 SQIVND (reference sequence). V gave up 3 bases and J gave up 1 base; unmatched junction bases: 6. The chain joins TRBV19 to TRBJ2-5; TRBD2 aligns across 9 bases. The receptor was isolated from a woman aged 30 to 39 in good health. Sample: memory CD4+ T cells sorted from blood. Subset meaning: CD45RA-negative fraction. The CDR3 region has the DNA TGTGCCAGTAGTATCTTGGCGGGAGGGGGCCAAGAGACCCAGTACTTC. This codes for CASSILAGGGQETQYF. The full variable domain, completed using reference TRBV19 and TRBJ2-5, is DGGITQSPKYLFRKEGQNVTLSCEQNLNHDAMYWYRQDPGQGLRLIYYSQIVNDFQKGDIAEGYSVSREKKESFPLTVTSAQKNPTAFYLCASSILAGGGQETQYFGPGTRLLVL.